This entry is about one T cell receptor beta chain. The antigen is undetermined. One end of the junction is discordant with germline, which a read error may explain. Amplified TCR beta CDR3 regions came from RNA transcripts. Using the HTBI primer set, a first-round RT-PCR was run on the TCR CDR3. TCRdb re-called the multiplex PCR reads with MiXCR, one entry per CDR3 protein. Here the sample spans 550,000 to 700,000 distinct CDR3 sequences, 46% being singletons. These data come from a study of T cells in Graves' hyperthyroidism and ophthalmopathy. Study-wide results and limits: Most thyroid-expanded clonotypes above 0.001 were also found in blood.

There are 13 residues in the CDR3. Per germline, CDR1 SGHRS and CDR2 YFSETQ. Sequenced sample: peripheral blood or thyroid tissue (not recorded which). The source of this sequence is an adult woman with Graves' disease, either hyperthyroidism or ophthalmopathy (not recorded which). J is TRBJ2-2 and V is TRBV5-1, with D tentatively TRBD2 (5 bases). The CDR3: CASRSAGTGELSF. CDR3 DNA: TGCGCCAGCAGATCCGCGGGCACCGGGGAGCTGTCTTTT.